Shown below are 19 T cell receptor beta chains from a single sample sequenced in a study of T cell changes during pregnancy in multiple sclerosis. Here immunoSEQ multiplex PCR was the method, and the copy in TCRdb shows in-frame clones only, minus some. This sample has tens of thousands of clones, with roughly 93% found just once. The sequencing here drew on peripheral blood, taken in the second trimester of pregnancy. These receptors came from a female donor with multiple sclerosis, enrolled in a pregnancy study.

The rearrangement uses TRBV2 and TRBJ2-1, with a tentative D call TRBD2 (6 bases). The CDR3 has 15 residues. Germline assignment: CDR1 SNHLY and CDR2 FYNNEI. V gave up 3 bases and J gave up 4 bases, with 13 bases separating them. This chain's CDR3 is CASSELAANYNEQFF. For the CDR3, the DNA is TGTGCCAGCAGTGAGTTAGCGGCTAATTACAATGAGCAGTTCTTC.

The chain uses TRBV7-9 and TRBJ2-7, with D possibly being TRBD1 (6 bases). V lost 6 bases to trimming and J lost 2 bases, with 11 bases between them. Germline CDR1 SEHNR, CDR2 FQNEAQ (reference sequence). This CDR3 comprises 13 residues. As DNA, the CDR3 is TGTGCCAGCAGGCAGGGGAGCACCTACGAGCAGTACTTC. It translates to CASRQGSTYEQYF.

CDR3 region: CASSRTSGELYNEQFF. The CDR3 DNA reads as TGTGCCAGCTCACGAACTAGCGGGGAATTATACAATGAGCAGTTCTTC. J is TRBJ2-1 and V is TRBV18, with 10 bases aligning to TRBD2. The CDR3 has 16 residues. CDR1 and CDR2 (germline): KGHSH, LQKENI. Trimming at V came to 4 bases and at J to 4 bases, leaving 7 bases not matched to a gene.

J is TRBJ1-3 and V is TRBV7-2, with a tentative D call TRBD1 (5 bases). V dropped 7 bases and J dropped 2 bases, with 12 bases sitting between them. Germline V gene sequence: CDR1 SGHTA, CDR2 FQGNSA. The CDR3 consists of 14 residues. The CDR3 DNA sequence: TGTGCCAGCAATCCAGGGCCCCCTGGAAACACCATATATTTT. This gives the protein CASNPGPPGNTIYF.

The gene calls are TRBV6-1 and TRBJ2-7; 11 bases are shared with TRBD2. V gave up 11 bases and J gave up 5 bases; unmatched junction bases: 11. Germline V gives CDR1 MNHNS, CDR2 SASEGT. The CDR3 covers 14 residues. The CDR3 DNA is TGTGCCGTAGTTACTAGCGGGAGTGGCAACGAGCAGTACTTC. It translates to CAVVTSGSGNEQYF.

The V gene is TRBV7-9, the J gene TRBJ1-2; 7 positions match TRBD1. Germline assignment: CDR1 SEHNR and CDR2 FQNEAQ (reference sequence). V lost 3 bases to trimming and J lost 7 bases; unmatched junction nucleotides: 8. CDR3 length equals 14 residues. CDR3 nucleotides: TGTGCCAGCAGCTTTACAGGGGAGGCTGGTGGCTACACCTTC. Amino acid sequence: CASSFTGEAGGYTF.

The rearrangement uses TRBV7-2 and TRBJ2-3, with unresolved D. The CDR3 is made up of 15 amino acids. Per the germline V gene, CDR1 is SGHTA and CDR2 is FQGNSA. Trimming shortened V by 4 bases and J by 1 base, and 12 bases separated the two germline ends. This chain's CDR3 is CASSSRGARTDTQYF. CDR3 DNA: TGTGCCAGCAGCTCCCGCGGTGCCCGCACAGATACGCAGTATTTT.

The V and J genes are TRBV6-1 and TRBJ2-1, with TRBD2 matching 10 bases. The trim removed 1 base at V and 6 bases at J, leaving 3 bases unmatched. Germline V gives CDR1 MNHNS, CDR2 SASEGT. The CDR3 runs 15 residues. The CDR3 nucleotides read TGTGCCAGCAGTGAAGACTCTAGCGGGGGCAATGAGCAGTTCTTC. The encoded protein is CASSEDSSGGNEQFF.

V gene TRBV18 combines with J gene TRBJ2-7, with 7 bases fitting TRBD1. With V trimmed by 6 bases and J by 7 bases, 18 bases remained unmatched. CDR1 is KGHSH, CDR2 LQKENI, per germline. This CDR3 contains 16 residues. The CDR3 reads CASSFNRGRVATEQYF. As DNA, the CDR3 is TGTGCCAGCTCCTTTAACAGGGGAAGGGTAGCTACGGAGCAGTACTTC.

This clone was observed a single time. The chain is built from TRBV7-2 and TRBJ1-4; maybe TRBD1 (6 bases). The CDR3 length is 13 residues. Germline V lookup: CDR1 SGHTA, CDR2 FQGNSA. Trimming shortened V by 1 base and J by 14 bases, and 14 bases separated the two germline ends. The CDR3 region is CASSLVLRTALFF. The DNA for the CDR3 is TGTGCCAGCAGCTTAGTACTAAGGACAGCGCTGTTTTTT.

The chain has TRBV28 and TRBJ2-5; 9 bases line up with TRBD1. This CDR3 spans 16 amino acids. CDR1 is MDHEN, CDR2 SYDVKM, per germline. After removal of 1 base from V and 5 bases from J, the junction contained 8 bases not matched to a gene. The CDR3 bases are TGTGCCAGCAGTTTATCCCCGGGACAGGGACAGGAGACCCAGTACTTC. This sequence encodes CASSLSPGQGQETQYF. Using reference TRBV28 and TRBJ2-5 for the parts outside the CDR3, the full variable domain is DVKVTQSSRYLVKRTGEKVFLECVQDMDHENMFWYRQDPGLGLRLIYFSYDVKMKEKGDIPEGYSVSREKKERFSLILESASTNQTSMYLCASSLSPGQGQETQYFGPGTRLLVL.

CDR3 in DNA: TGTGCCAGCTCAACAGACACAGACAATCAGCCCCAGCATTTT. Translating it yields CASSTDTDNQPQHF. The V call is TRBV18, the J call TRBJ1-5; no definite D call. With 5 bases removed from V and 3 bases from J, the gap between germline ends came to 11 bases. The germline V gene has CDR1 KGHSH and CDR2 LQKENI. CDR3 length equals 14 residues.

V is TRBV7-3 and J is TRBJ2-1; D is ambiguous. V gave up 1 base and J gave up 0 bases, with 13 bases separating them. Per germline, CDR1 SGHTA and CDR2 FQGTGA. The CDR3 contains 17 residues. CDR3 nucleotide sequence: TGTGCCAGCAGCTTAAATAGTGCACGAAGCTCCTACAATGAGCAGTTCTTC. This sequence encodes CASSLNSARSSYNEQFF.

This chain connects TRBV27 to TRBJ1-1, with D possibly being TRBD1 (5 bases). Germline CDR1 is MNHEY and CDR2 is SMNVEV (reference sequence). This CDR3 comprises 14 residues. The V end was cut by 3 bases, the J end by 2 bases, with 10 bases between. DNA for the CDR3: TGTGCCAGCAGTTTGATCCAGGGAAACACTGAAGCTTTCTTT. This gives the protein CASSLIQGNTEAFF.

The chain uses TRBV5-1 and TRBJ1-1; 9 nucleotides agree with TRBD1. This CDR3 is built from 15 residues. The V segment lost 1 base and the J segment 3 bases; nucleotides outside the gene matches: 4. Looked up from germline, CDR1 is SGHRS and CDR2 is YFSETQ. The CDR3 DNA is TGCGCCAGCAGCTTGACAGGGGGCGCCTACACTGAAGCTTTCTTT. Translation: CASSLTGGAYTEAFF.

This clone was observed a single time. The chain is built from TRBV19 and TRBJ1-2; possible D gene TRBD1, 6 bases. V shed 5 bases and J shed 4 bases, with 23 bases lying between them. Germline values: CDR1 LNHDA, CDR2 SQIVND (reference sequence). CDR3 length: 17 residues. Written as DNA, the CDR3 is TGTGCCAGTAGTGCGACGTTCGGGGGGCGAGGGGCCTATGGCTACACCTTC. Protein: CASSATFGGRGAYGYTF.

This chain joins TRBV28 and TRBJ2-1; tentative D call: TRBD1 (5 bases). Trimming removed 4 bases at V and 7 bases at J, with 14 bases between. This CDR3 has 14 residues. Germline-derived CDR1 and CDR2 are MDHEN and SYDVKM. The CDR3 is CASSWTPSGNEQFF. The CDR3 DNA follows: TGTGCCAGCAGTTGGACACCGTCTGGTAATGAGCAGTTCTTC.

The chain combines TRBV4-2 with TRBJ2-1; 7 nucleotides match TRBD2. The germline CDR1 and CDR2 sequences are LGHNA and YNFKEQ. Trimming took 5 bases from V and 0 from J; bases not matched to a gene: 4. This CDR3 is 15 amino acids long. CDR3 nucleotides: TGTGCCAGCAGCAACGGACTAGACTCCTACAATGAGCAGTTCTTC. It encodes CASSNGLDSYNEQFF.

J is TRBJ2-1 and V is TRBV14; 8 bases agree with TRBD2. CDR1 SGHDN and CDR2 FVKESK come from the germline V gene. Losses at the gene ends were 1 base for V and 4 bases for J; bases not matched to a gene: 3. The CDR3 is made up of 15 amino acids. The CDR3: CASSQAREGYNEQFF. The CDR3 coding sequence is TGTGCCAGCAGCCAAGCACGGGAGGGGTACAATGAGCAGTTCTTC. The full variable domain, with the rest looked up from reference TRBV14 and TRBJ2-1, is EAGVTQFPSHSVIEKGQTVTLRCDPISGHDNLYWYRRVMGKEIKFLLHFVKESKQDESGMPNNRFLAERTGGTYSTLKVQPAELEDSGVYFCASSQAREGYNEQFFGPGTRLTVL.